This T cell receptor beta chain was obtained from a study of T-cell reconstitution after alpha-beta-depleted transplantation in children listed by TCRdb under 2016. The study in broad terms: Using TCR repertoire profiling, the study quantitatively followed how T-cell immune reconstitution unfolded in children after TCRalphabeta/CD19-depleted allogeneic hematopoietic cell transplantation.

V gives up 0 bases and J gives up 1 base, and the segment between their germline ends measures 12 bases. Based on the germline V gene, the CDR1 and CDR2 sequences are MNHEY and SVGAGI. The CDR3 has 16 amino acids, counting the end cysteine and phenylalanine. The kept DNA is CDR3 alone, 48 bases in frame from the first base. Libraries came from PCR. This sample was sequenced with an Illumina HiSeq 2500. To normalize quantification of the TCRbeta repertoire, the TCR libraries were built with molecular barcoding that relied on unique molecular identifiers. In-frame beta chains were kept once TCRdb had trimmed the public reads at Q25 with fastp and called clones with MiXCR. All rows with the same CDR3 protein become a single entry with the most common DNA and genes. The sample includes under 450,000 distinct CDR3 sequences, with roughly 15% observed a single time. The biggest ten clones account for about 4.5% of the sample.

Concerning this clonotype itself: It lacks a known antigen. One base away there is no much larger clone; base qualities are not given.

The rearrangement combines TRBV6-5 with TRBJ1-1, with no confidently assigned D gene. Here the sequenced sample was PBMCs, taken from the stem cell graft. This clonotype originated in a human donor who donated a stem cell graft to a child with Fanconi anemia. The bases are TGTGCCAGCAGTTACTCGAAGCGACACCCGAACACTGAAGCTTTCTTT. Translated, this is CASSYSKRHPNTEAFF.